This TCR beta chain appears in the sequencing data of a study of post-analysis software for immune sequencing data. About the study: Secondary progressive, relapsing-remitting and progressive-relapsing multiple sclerosis were among the included disease courses.

cDNA libraries of TCR beta carried unique molecular identifiers. T cells numbering about 0.85 to 10 million yielded cDNA molecules that totaled about 500,000. TCRdb itself ran the PCR reads through MiXCR, one entry per CDR3 protein. The data contain 650,000 to 850,000 distinct CDR3 sequences, more than 45% of them seen just once; the ten biggest clones take up around 4.7%. Study results and limitations: Comparison of patients with controls showed 5 or 6 TRBV segments more frequent in patients, TRBV5-6, TRBV5-1 and TRBV20-1 among them. Normalized Chao1 diversity was significantly lower in multiple sclerosis patients than in controls. Samples made in the same batch grouped tightly together by F measure.

CDR1 SGHTA and CDR2 FQGTGA come from the germline V gene. V was cut by 0 bases and J by 4 bases, with 7 bases left in between. The CDR3 is made up of 13 amino acids. In this sample, this clonotype turned up many times. Its target is not known. The V and J genes are TRBV7-3 and TRBJ2-7; tentative D call: TRBD2 (5 bases). Input material: blood. The sequence derives from a girl aged 5 to 17 with multiple sclerosis. CDR3 in DNA: TGTGCCAGCAGCTTAACCCGGGGATACGAGCAGTACTTC. Its translation is CASSLTRGYEQYF. The variable domain in full, completed from reference TRBV7-3 and TRBJ2-7, reads GAGVSQTPSNKVTEKGKYVELRCDPISGHTALYWYRQSLGQGPEFLIYFQGTGAADDSGLPNDRFFAVRPEGSVSTLKIQRTERGDSAVYLCASSLTRGYEQYFGPGTRLTVT.